This TCR beta chain originates from a study of a mutant IDH1 vaccine in newly diagnosed glioma (dated by TCRdb to 2020 to 2022). In the study overall: Patients received eight vaccinations in weeks 1, 3, 5, 7, 11, 15, 19 and 23, corresponding to visits V03 through V10. Vaccination was initiated 4-6 weeks after radiotherapy alone, or concurrently with temozolomide cycles in the chemotherapy-containing groups. Peripheral blood samples were drawn at six visits, namely V03 (baseline), V05, V07, V10, V12 and V13. Of the approximately 33 patients who were treated, approximately 60% were male and about 40% were female, and the mean age was about 40 years. For exploratory analyses, 25 to 30 treated patients had longitudinal TCRB deep sequencing done wherever samples were available. Prior to enrollment, standard therapy consisting of radiotherapy alone, temozolomide alone, or radiochemotherapy with temozolomide had been administered to patients, with the combination being received by most patients. Study-wide conclusions, independent of this receptor: Pseudoprogression seemed to be unrelated to changes in the top peripheral T cell clonotypes found by TCRB sequencing. PBMC samples for TCRB deep sequencing were selected based on availability. Immune responses induced by the vaccine were seen in over 90% of patients across multiple MHC alleles. The authors stated that sample limitations prevented analyses of patient blood samples from being reproduced.

The library was prepared using the immunoSEQ multiplex PCR assay. Rearranged TCR beta chain sequences were amplified using the hsTCRB Kit according to the manufacturer's protocol. An Illumina MiSeq was used to sequence the TCRB libraries. The published analysis was carried out like this. The proprietary platform of the kit vendor was used for demultiplexing, trimming and gene mapping. The immuneACCESS repertoire file appears here via TCRdb, limited to in-frame rearrangements. These files lack a portion of the clones; in checked studies, under half of the deficit traces to unresolved V genes, and the cause of the others is not known. Clonal size and the V and J genes are those of that table, whereas D and trimming came from the DNA. The sample yields roughly 60,000 clones; 70% to 90% were counted once. Roughly 4% of the sample goes to the ten largest clones. Including cysteine and phenylalanine, the CDR3 has 14 amino acids. Left in the record is the CDR3 DNA by itself, 42 bases read in frame from the first base. Compared with germline, V lacks 4 bases and J lacks 0 bases; bases without a gene match: 3. The CDR1 and CDR2 encoded by the germline V gene are SNHLY and FYNNEI.

The time point label on this specimen signifies: week 23, last vaccination. Each vaccine dose was 300 ug of a 20-mer mutant IDH1 peptide in Montanide, given subcutaneously with topical imiquimod. The donors had newly diagnosed IDH1-mutant astrocytomas of WHO grade 3 or 4 that showed loss of nuclear ATRX. The samples were drawn from NOA16, a multicentre, single-arm, open-label phase I trial in Germany that tested a mutant IDH1 peptide vaccine in humans for the first time. Genomic DNA for TCRB sequencing was isolated from EDTA blood with the DNeasy Blood and Tissue Kit. To note about this clone: No cognate antigen has been identified for it. No base qualities exist here, and no much larger clone lies one base off it.

Here the chain combines TRBV2 and TRBJ2-7; TRBD1 fits 7 bases in the junction. This sample comprised PBMCs, obtained from a glioma patient whose treatment included an IDH1 peptide vaccine. This sequence was found in a man aged 30-40 years with glioma. The base sequence is TGTGCCAGCAGTGCTAGGGGGCACTCCTACGAGCAGTACTTC. Its protein product is CASSARGHSYEQYF.